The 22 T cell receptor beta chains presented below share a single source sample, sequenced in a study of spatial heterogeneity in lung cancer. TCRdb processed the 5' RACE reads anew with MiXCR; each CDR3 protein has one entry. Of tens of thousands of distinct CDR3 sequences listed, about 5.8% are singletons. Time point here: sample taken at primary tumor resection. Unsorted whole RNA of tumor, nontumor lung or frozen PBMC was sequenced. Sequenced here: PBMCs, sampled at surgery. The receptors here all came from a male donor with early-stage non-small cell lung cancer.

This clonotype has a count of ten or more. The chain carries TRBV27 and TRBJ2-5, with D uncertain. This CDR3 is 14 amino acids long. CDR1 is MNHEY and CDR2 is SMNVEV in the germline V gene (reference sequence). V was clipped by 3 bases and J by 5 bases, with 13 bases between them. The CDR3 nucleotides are TGTGCCAGCAGTTTCCTAGGTCAGGCGGAGACCCAGTACTTC. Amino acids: CASSFLGQAETQYF.

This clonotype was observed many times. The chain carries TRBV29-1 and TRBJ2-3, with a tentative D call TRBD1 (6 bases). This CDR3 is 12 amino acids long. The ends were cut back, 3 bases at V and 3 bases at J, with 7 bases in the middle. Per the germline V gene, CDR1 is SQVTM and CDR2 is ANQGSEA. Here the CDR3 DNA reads TGCAGCGTTGAGACAGGAACAGATACGCAGTATTTT. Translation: CSVETGTDTQYF.

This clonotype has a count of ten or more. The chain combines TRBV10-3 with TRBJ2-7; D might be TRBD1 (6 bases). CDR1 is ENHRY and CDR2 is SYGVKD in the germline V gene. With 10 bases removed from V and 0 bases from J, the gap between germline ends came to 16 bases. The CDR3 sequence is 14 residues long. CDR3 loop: CATTLPGASYEQYF. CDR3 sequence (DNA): TGTGCCACGACCCTCCCAGGGGCCTCCTACGAGCAGTACTTC.

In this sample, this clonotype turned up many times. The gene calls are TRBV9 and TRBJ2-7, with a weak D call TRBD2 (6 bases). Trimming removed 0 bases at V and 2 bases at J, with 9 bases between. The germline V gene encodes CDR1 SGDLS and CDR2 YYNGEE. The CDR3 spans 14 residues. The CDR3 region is CASSVEPSAYEQYF. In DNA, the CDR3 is TGTGCCAGCAGCGTAGAACCTAGCGCCTACGAGCAGTACTTC. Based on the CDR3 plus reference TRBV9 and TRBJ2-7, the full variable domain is DSGVTQTPKHLITATGQRVTLRCSPRSGDLSVYWYQQSLDQGLQFLIQYYNGEERAKGNILERFSAQQFPDLHSELNLSSLELGDSALYFCASSVEPSAYEQYFGPGTRLTVT.

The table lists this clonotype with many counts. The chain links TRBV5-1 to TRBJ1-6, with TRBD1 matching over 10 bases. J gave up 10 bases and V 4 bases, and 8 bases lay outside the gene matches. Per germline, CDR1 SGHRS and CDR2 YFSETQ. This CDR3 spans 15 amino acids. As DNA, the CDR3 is TGCGCCAGCAGCCGAGCCGGGACAGGGGAGTCACCCCTCCACTTT. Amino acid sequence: CASSRAGTGESPLHF.

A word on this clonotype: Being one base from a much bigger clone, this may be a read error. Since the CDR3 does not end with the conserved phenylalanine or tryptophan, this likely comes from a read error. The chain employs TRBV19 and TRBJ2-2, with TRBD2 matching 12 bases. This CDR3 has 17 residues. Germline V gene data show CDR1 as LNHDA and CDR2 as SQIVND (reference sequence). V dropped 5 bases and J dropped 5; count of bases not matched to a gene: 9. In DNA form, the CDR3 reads TGTGCCAGTAGTGGGCTAGCGGGAGGGCCAGGAACCGGGGAGCTGTTTTTA. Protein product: CASSGLAGGPGTGELFL.

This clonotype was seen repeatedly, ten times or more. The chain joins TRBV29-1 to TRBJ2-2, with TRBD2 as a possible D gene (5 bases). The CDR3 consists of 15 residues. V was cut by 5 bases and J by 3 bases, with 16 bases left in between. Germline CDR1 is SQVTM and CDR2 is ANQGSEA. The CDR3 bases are TGCAGCGTTCGAGGATCCGGAGGTTACACCGGGGAGCTGTTTTTT. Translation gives CSVRGSGGYTGELFF.

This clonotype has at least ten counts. CDR3 sequence reads: CASSPKLGGGEADTQYF. For the CDR3, the DNA is TGTGCCAGCAGCCCGAAGCTTGGCGGTGGAGAGGCAGATACGCAGTATTTT. The V gene is TRBV9, the J gene TRBJ2-3; D remains unclear. The CDR3 has 17 amino acids. Germline CDR1 and CDR2: SGDLS and YYNGEE. V lost 4 bases and J 4 bases, leaving 22 bases between the germline ends.

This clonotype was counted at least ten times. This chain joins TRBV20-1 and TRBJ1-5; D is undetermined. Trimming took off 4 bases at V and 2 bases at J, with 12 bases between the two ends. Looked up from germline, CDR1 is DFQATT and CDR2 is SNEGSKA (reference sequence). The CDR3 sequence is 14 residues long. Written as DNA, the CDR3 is TGCAGTGCTATCGCGCCGAAGGGCAATCAGCCCCAGCATTTT. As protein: CSAIAPKGNQPQHF.

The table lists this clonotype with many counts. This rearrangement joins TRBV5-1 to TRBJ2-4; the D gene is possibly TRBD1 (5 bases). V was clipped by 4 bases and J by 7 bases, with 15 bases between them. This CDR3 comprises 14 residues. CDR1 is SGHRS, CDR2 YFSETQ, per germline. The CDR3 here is CASSPETEVNIQYF. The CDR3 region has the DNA TGCGCCAGCAGCCCAGAGACAGAGGTGAACATTCAGTACTTC.

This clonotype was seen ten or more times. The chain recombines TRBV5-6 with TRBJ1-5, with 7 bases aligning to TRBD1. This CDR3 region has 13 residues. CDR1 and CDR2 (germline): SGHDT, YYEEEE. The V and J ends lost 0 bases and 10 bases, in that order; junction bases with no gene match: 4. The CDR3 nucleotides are TGTGCCAGCAGCTTGGACAGGGGACGTCCCCAGCATTTT. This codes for CASSLDRGRPQHF.

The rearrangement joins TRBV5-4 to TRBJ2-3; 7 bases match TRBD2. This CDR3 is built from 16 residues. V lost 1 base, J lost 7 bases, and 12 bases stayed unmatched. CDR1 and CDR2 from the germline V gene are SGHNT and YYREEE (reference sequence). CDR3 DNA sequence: TGTGCCAGCAGCTTGTTTGTGGGGGGGACGGATAATACGCAGTATTTT. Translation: CASSLFVGGTDNTQYF.

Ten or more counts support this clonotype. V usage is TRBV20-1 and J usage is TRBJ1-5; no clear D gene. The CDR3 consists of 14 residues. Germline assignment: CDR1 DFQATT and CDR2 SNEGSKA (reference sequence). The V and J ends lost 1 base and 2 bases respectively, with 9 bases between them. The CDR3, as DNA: TGCAGTGCTAGAGGGGCGATGGGCAATCAGCCCCAGCATTTT. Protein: CSARGAMGNQPQHF.

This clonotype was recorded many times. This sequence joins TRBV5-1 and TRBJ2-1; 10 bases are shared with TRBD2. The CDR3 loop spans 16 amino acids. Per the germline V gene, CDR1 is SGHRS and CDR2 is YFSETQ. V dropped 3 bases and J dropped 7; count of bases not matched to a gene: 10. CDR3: CASSSYPSGSSNEQFF. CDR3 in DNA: TGCGCCAGCAGCTCCTATCCTAGCGGGAGCTCAAATGAGCAGTTCTTC.

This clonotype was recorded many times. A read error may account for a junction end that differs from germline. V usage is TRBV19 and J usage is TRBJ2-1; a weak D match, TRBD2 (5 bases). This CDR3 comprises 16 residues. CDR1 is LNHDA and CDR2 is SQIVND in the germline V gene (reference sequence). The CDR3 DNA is TGTGCCAGTAGTCCTGGAGAGGGAGTCTCCAGGCTCTCTTTTAGATTC. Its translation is CASSPGEGVSRLSFRF.

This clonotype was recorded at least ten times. The CDR3 DNA sequence: TGTGCCAGCACCTGGGGGAACACCGGGGAGCTGTTTTTT. Translating it yields CASTWGNTGELFF. The chain couples TRBV28 to TRBJ2-2; D not certain. V lost 7 bases and J 1 base, leaving 7 bases between the germline ends. The CDR3 has 13 residues. Germline CDR1 MDHEN, CDR2 SYDVKM.

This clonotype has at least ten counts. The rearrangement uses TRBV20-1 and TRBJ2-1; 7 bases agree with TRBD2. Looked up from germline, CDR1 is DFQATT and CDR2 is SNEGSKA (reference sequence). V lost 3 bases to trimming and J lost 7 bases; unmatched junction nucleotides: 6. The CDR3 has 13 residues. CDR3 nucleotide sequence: TGCAGTGCTAGGGGCGGGAGAGGTAATGAGCAGTTCTTC. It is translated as CSARGGRGNEQFF.

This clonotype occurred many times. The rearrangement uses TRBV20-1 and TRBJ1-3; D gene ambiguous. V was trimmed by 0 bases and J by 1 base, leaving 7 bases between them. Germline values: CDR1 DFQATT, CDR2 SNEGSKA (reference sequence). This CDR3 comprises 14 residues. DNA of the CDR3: TGCAGTGCTAGAGAAGACGGATCTGGAAACACCATATATTTT. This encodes CSAREDGSGNTIYF.

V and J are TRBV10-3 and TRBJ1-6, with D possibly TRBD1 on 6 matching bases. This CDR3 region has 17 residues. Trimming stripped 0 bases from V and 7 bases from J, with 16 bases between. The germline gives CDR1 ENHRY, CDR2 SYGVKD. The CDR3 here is CAISESGAGRTNSPLHF. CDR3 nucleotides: TGTGCCATCAGTGAGTCGGGGGCGGGACGGACCAATTCACCCCTCCACTTT.

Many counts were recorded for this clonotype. The CDR3 sequence: CASSLSHFYEQYF. Here the CDR3 DNA reads TGTGCCAGCAGCTTAAGTCATTTCTACGAGCAGTACTTC. The chain employs TRBV7-6 and TRBJ2-7; D unresolved. The V end lost 2 bases, the J end lost 3 bases, and 8 bases lay between the germline ends. In germline, CDR1 is SGHVS, CDR2 FNYEAQ. The CDR3 runs 13 residues.

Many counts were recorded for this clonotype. This CDR3 reads CSARDAGGLAGAEQYF. Here the CDR3 DNA reads TGCAGTGCTAGAGATGCCGGGGGACTAGCGGGAGCCGAGCAGTACTTC. J is TRBJ2-7 and V is TRBV20-1; 14 nucleotides line up with TRBD2. V was pared by 0 bases and J by 6 bases, with 7 bases of the junction left unmatched. CDR3 length: 16 amino acids. Germline values: CDR1 DFQATT, CDR2 SNEGSKA (reference sequence).

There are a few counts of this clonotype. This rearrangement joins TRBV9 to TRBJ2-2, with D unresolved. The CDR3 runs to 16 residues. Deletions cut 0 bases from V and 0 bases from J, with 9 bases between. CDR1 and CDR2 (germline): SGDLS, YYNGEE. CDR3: CASSVEGRSNTGELFF. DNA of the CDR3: TGTGCCAGCAGCGTAGAAGGAAGATCGAACACCGGGGAGCTGTTTTTT. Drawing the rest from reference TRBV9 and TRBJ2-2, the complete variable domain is DSGVTQTPKHLITATGQRVTLRCSPRSGDLSVYWYQQSLDQGLQFLIQYYNGEERAKGNILERFSAQQFPDLHSELNLSSLELGDSALYFCASSVEGRSNTGELFFGEGSRLTVL.